This T cell receptor beta chain was documented in a study of cytomegalovirus exposure and HLA in healthy donors. The study's findings and limits: A later analysis found TCR association rates differed by HLA locus, highest for DRB1 and lowest for HLA-C. The later analysis indicated that the majority of CMV-associated TCR beta chains appeared HLA-restricted. A later analysis reportedly found that, within productive TCRs, an Asian-associated ancestry cluster had fewer N-insertions than the mean observed across the roughly 630 donors.

On this clone itself: Its cognate antigen is unknown.

Healthy individuals who donated bone marrow served as the donors. PCR used 60 Vbeta primers and 13 Jbeta primers. Using immunoSEQ multiplex PCR, the repertoire was profiled, and TCRdb retains in-frame clones only, with some absent. The table includes approximately 120,000 clones, roughly 67% detected once. V was pared by 4 bases and J by 0 bases, with 11 bases between. The CDR3 loop spans 14 amino acids. Germline V gene lookup returns CDR1 SGHRS and CDR2 YFSETQ. The TCR comes from a man in his forties or fifties in good health and CMV-seronegative. The chain has TRBV5-1 and TRBJ2-7; D is uncertain. Sequences were obtained from PBMCs. CDR3 loop: CASSPTQFSYEQYF. As DNA, the CDR3 is TGCGCCAGCAGCCCCACGCAGTTCTCCTACGAGCAGTACTTC. Filled out from reference TRBV5-1 and TRBJ2-7, the complete variable domain reads KAGVTQTPRYLIKTRGQQVTLSCSPISGHRSVSWYQQTPGQGLQFLFEYFSETQRNKGNFPGRFSGRQFSNSRSEMNVSTLELGDSALYLCASSPTQFSYEQYFGPGTRLTVT.